The TCR beta chain under discussion was sequenced for a study of response to subunit inactivated influenza vaccine. Study results and limitations: The authors proposed limited new T cell recruitment per seasonal influenza vaccination.

Trimming stripped 0 bases from V and 8 bases from J, with 22 bases between. Germline lookup yields CDR1 DFQATT and CDR2 SNEGSKA (reference sequence). The CDR3 contains 16 residues. TCRdb reprocessed the RT-PCR reads via MiXCR and lists one record per CDR3 protein. Of hundreds of thousands of distinct CDR3 sequences listed, 18% are singletons. For this clonotype: Its antigen is unidentified.

This chain joins TRBV20-1 and TRBJ1-2; no firm D call. The receptor's source is a man over 45 who received an inactivated influenza vaccine. The sample in question was PBMCs from blood, obtained 5 days after vaccination. CDR3 amino acids: CSARDLQRQALRGYTF. In nucleotides, the CDR3 is TGCAGTGCTAGAGACCTCCAAAGGCAAGCCCTAAGGGGCTACACCTTC.